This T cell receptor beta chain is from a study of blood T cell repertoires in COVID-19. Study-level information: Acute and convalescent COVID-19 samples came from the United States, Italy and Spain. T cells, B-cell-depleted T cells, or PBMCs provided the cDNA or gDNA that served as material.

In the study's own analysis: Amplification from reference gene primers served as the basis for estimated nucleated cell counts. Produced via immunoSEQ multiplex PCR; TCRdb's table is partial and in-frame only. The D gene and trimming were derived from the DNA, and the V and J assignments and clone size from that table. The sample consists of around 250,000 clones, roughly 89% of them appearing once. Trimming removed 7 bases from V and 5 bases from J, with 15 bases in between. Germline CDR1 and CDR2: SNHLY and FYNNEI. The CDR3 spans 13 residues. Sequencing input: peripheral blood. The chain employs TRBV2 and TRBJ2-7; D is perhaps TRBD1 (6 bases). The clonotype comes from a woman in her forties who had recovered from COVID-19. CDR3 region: CASTRPAGDEQYV. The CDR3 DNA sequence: TGTGCCAGCACCCGCCCTGCAGGGGACGAGCAGTACGTC.